These T cell receptor beta chains were read from a single sample in a study of untreated major depressive disorder. The protocol was immunoSEQ multiplex PCR, while the TCRdb copy is restricted to in-frame clones and leaves out a portion. The profile covers 20,000 to 25,000 clones, with roughly nine tenths appearing a single time and around 0.45% taken by the ten largest. Sequencing input: CD4+ T cells from PBMCs. The receptor set was obtained from a woman in her thirties or forties in good health. CDR3s leave out the opening cysteine and the closing phenylalanine or tryptophan.

j_call v_call cdr3_length cdr3_aa
TRBJ2-5 TRBV15 11 ATTNRGLETQY
TRBJ2-3 TRBV7-2 13 ASSFGGPSTDTQY
TRBJ2-1 TRBV10-3 12 ATEGLAGRNEQF
TRBJ2-5 TRBV21-1 15 ASSKFREQGGRETQY
TRBJ1-6 TRBV4-1 15 ASSQESGQGRNSPLH
TRBJ2-7 TRBV28 10 ASSLMDYEQY
TRBJ1-2 TRBV15 14 ATSRDFGETNYGYT
TRBJ2-3 TRBV5-6 11 ASSLISTDTQY
TRBJ1-1 TRBV18 17 ASSPWDRLPTRGNTEAF
TRBJ2-1 TRBV7-7 13 ASSLTSGRYNEQF
TRBJ2-2 TRBV4-1 15 ASSPGGRLGDTGELF
TRBJ2-1 TRBV28 13 ASSWGGGVKNEQF
TRBJ2-3 TRBV9 14 ASSPSGGASGDTQY
TRBJ2-1 TRBV4-2 13 ASSQHRDNSGEQF